This TCR beta chain was sequenced during a study of early T cells in non-severe SARS-CoV-2 infection. In the study overall: RNA in bulk from unsorted whole blood was sequenced, and chains were unpaired.

This clonotype was counted only a few times. Attachment of unique molecular identifiers to individual cDNA molecules was performed. A single record per CDR3 protein comes from TCRdb applying MiXCR to the 5' RACE reads. The sample consists of 70,000 or so distinct CDR3 sequences, 3.5% to 6% of them appearing once. Germline values: CDR1 SGHRS, CDR2 YFSETQ. This CDR3 is built from 15 residues. Trimming stripped 4 bases from V and 3 bases from J, with 17 bases between. The sample here was whole blood, taken at baseline. The receptor was isolated from an adult who was a healthcare worker with PCR-confirmed SARS-CoV-2 infection or an uninfected control (not recorded which). The donor label of this sample is uncertain. The chain links TRBV5-1 to TRBJ2-7, with D possibly called TRBD1 or TRBD2 (5 bases each). This CDR3 is CASSRDPARIYEQYF. Here the CDR3 DNA reads TGCGCCAGCAGCCGGGACCCCGCCCGAATCTACGAGCAGTACTTC.